This TCR beta chain was recorded in a study of long-term antiretroviral therapy in people with HIV (dated by TCRdb to between 2020 and 2023). Turning to the overall study: The earliest samples were collected roughly a decade before the 2015 WHO recommendation for immediate ART, at a time when ART was usually postponed until CD4 counts fell. No cross-contamination during QIAcube processing was shown when test extractions of a monoclonal T-cell line were performed alongside around 30 polyclonal samples. Of the roughly 32 participants with HIV, some 12 were female. A total of 150 to 200 cryopreserved PBMC samples came from around 30 adults with confirmed HIV infection and were collected serially over a mean of roughly six years (range 1-12). A retrospective serial study tested whether changes in peripheral blood TRB repertoire composition and diversity were associated with ART initiation and durable HIV suppression. Study-wide findings and limitations: Because pre-ART samples had limited cell numbers, profiling was done on unsorted PBMC rather than on sorted CD4+ and CD8+ T cells. The samples span the years 2004 to 2017, and the ART regimens used may be less effective than current regimens. No data were available on ART adherence, viral resistance or therapy changes, limiting inferences about post-ART repertoire changes. ART initiation was associated with a significant increase in TRB diversity, but diversity stayed significantly below transplant donor controls even after long-term ART. Expanded TRB clones identified before ART initiation dominated the repertoire at all time points, although this dominance fluctuated and declined in many PLHIV after ART. Narrower CDR3 length ranges were observed in HIV repertoires than in controls, and an antigen-experienced repertoire with only a slight naive shift after ART was suggested by the network structure. Because PBMC availability was limited, only the TCR beta chain was sequenced, with no alpha chain pairing.

Sequencing of the TRB variable region was done with the immunoSEQ hsTCRB v3.0 assay at survey level resolution. The targeted TRB sequencing depth was roughly 40,000-55,000 T-cell genomes per sample. TRB libraries were pooled and sequenced on an Illumina MiSeq using a v3 150-cycle kit. From the authors' description of their analysis: Repertoire analysis was run in R within a reproducible Nextflow workflow that covered QC, data transformation and analysis. LymphoSeq2, an R package for exploring AIRR-Seq data, was used to implement custom analyses. A few samples yielding fewer than 5000 total TRB sequences were excluded, leaving 150 to 200 analyzed HIV repertoires. Among the 180 to 200 HIV repertoires that were kept, roughly 59 were collected before ART initiation and around 130 were collected after ART initiation. Repertoires were downsampled to 5000 TRB nucleotide sequences, with summary statistics averaged over 100 downsampling iterations. Only TRB sequences with CDR3 regions of at least seven amino acids were retained for analysis. Two measures captured diversity: a Shannon entropy-derived clonality score and the Gini coefficient. In the repertoire networks, any two of the top 5000 CDR3 amino acid sequences were connected whenever the two sequences differed by an edit distance of one. GLIPH2 predicted antigen specificity groups and MHC restriction for TRB CDR3 amino acid sequences. Known CMV, EBV, HIV or tissue antigen associations were flagged by matching CDR3 amino acid sequences against VDJdb and McPAS-TCR. Pre-ART, post-ART and control groups were compared with Wilcoxon signed-rank tests and Holm-Bonferroni correction. What TCRdb holds here is the immuneACCESS table cut down to in-frame rearrangements. Part of the clones is not present; checked against another copy, under half of the missing clones reflect an unresolved V gene, and the others are unexplained. V, J and clone size derive from that table, while D and trimming were established from the DNA sequence. Present in this sample are thousands of clones, approximately 90% of which were seen just once. The ten largest clonotypes hold roughly 6.1% of the sample.

From a lookup of the germline V gene, CDR1 and CDR2 are SGDLS and YYNGEE. At the junction V is shortened by 0 bases and J by 2 bases, with 8 bases in between. Taken from cysteine to phenylalanine, the CDR3 has 15 residues. Only CDR3 DNA is held: 45 bases, read in frame from base 1. Participants were included only if at least one PBMC sample before ART initiation and at least two post-ART samples were available. Every participant with HIV received treatment in the United States of America. Before DNA extraction, cryopreserved samples of roughly 0.95-10 million PBMC were thawed and washed. At the time of the earliest PBMC sample for each participant with HIV, ages ranged from about 23 to 60 years. Per participant, PBMC samples came from 1-4 timepoints prior to ART initiation and 2-8 timepoints following ART initiation, for a median of 7 samples. For every participant, serial HIV viral load, CD4+ T-cell count, ART history and demographic data were obtained. Genomic DNA was extracted from unsorted PBMC with a Qiagen kit on a QIAcube, with processing performed in batches of 12 samples.

As to this clone: Its antigen is still unknown. No clone much larger than this one lies a single base away; base qualities are absent.

The receptor chain draws on TRBV9 and TRBJ2-2, and the D gene may be TRBD2, 5 bases matching. This material consisted of unsorted PBMCs, taken 1.3 years after starting antiretroviral therapy. The TCR was taken from a woman aged 45-60 years with HIV. The DNA is TGTGCCAGCAGCGTAGCTAGCCACAACACCGGGGAGCTGTTTTTT. Protein translation: CASSVASHNTGELFF.